This TCR beta chain was recorded in a study of persistence of HIV-infected CD4 T cells. Whole-study context: Up to about 200 mL blood was drawn at multiple time points; a couple of donors had single-time leukapheresis.

On this clone itself: Its antigen is unknown.

The immunoSEQ assay was version 4, run in survey mode. Libraries were prepared by immunoSEQ multiplex PCR; TCRdb keeps only in-frame clonotypes and omits some of them. The table has fewer than 35,000 clones, around four fifths seen once; the top ten hold 0.8% to 0.9%. Cells were stimulated with CMV-infected fibroblast lysates at roughly 10 ug/mL. Memory cells lacking CD40L and CD69 with high CD45RO were sorted. This CDR3 is built from 15 residues. Germline lookup yields CDR1 KGHSH and CDR2 LQKENI. Trimming shortened V by 3 bases and J by 7 bases, and 15 bases separated the two germline ends. Whole-study results and caveats: Rare CMV-responding cells carrying HIV-1 proviruses were not analyzed separately for TCR. TCR oligoclonality correlated with proviral oligoclonality in the same sorted populations. Antigen-responding cells were enriched for degenerate expanded CDR3beta sequences.

The sample in question was CD4+ T cells sorted from PBMCs after approximately 19-hour stimulation, obtained from a patient who received antiretroviral therapy. The chain is built from TRBV18 and TRBJ1-4; the D gene is possibly TRBD1 (6 bases). The TCR sequence derives from an adult man with HIV who was CMV-seropositive. As DNA, the CDR3 is TGTGCCAGCTCACCTCACAGGGTGGGAAGTGAAAAACTGTTTTTT. Amino acids: CASSPHRVGSEKLFF.